This TCR beta chain originates from a study of blood T cell repertoires in COVID-19. At the level of the study: Specimens from acute and convalescent COVID-19 originated in the United States, Italy and Spain. Sources were T cells, B-cell-depleted T cells, or PBMCs; the material itself was cDNA or gDNA.

As processed by the authors: Reference gene primer amplification gave nucleated cell count estimates. The repertoire was sequenced with immunoSEQ multiplex PCR; TCRdb's copy has only in-frame clones and lacks some. V, J and clone size reflect that table, while D and trimming were determined from the DNA. The data hold 60,000 to 65,000 clones, with around 82% observed a single time. Germline loops: CDR1 MNHNS, CDR2 SASEGT. The CDR3 is 15 residues long. V was clipped by 2 bases and J by 4 bases, with 12 bases between them. Enrolment of Seattle patients took place during active infection, and they were followed longitudinally.

This sequence originates from a man in his fifties or sixties with COVID-19, enrolled during active disease. The genes are TRBV6-1 and TRBJ1-5; D gene ambiguous. Sequences were obtained from peripheral blood. In DNA form, the CDR3 reads TGTGCCAGCAGTGAAATGGCGGCAGAAAATCAGCCCCAGCATTTT. Translated: CASSEMAAENQPQHF.